Below are 11 T cell receptor beta chains sequenced from a single sample in a study of regulatory T cells in long-lasting Graves disease. Time point described: newly diagnosed GD, antithyroid drugs for less than 3 months. Preparation of the TCR library used RNA extracted from PBMCs. CDR3 regions were amplified by Arm-PCR using iRepertoire HTBI primers to build TCR beta libraries. One entry per CDR3 protein, called by TCRdb with MiXCR from the multiplex PCR reads. The table lists hundreds of thousands of distinct CDR3 sequences, 15% to 20% of them singletons, with approximately 25% in the top ten. This sample was shared with a second study, whose subject was T cells in Graves' hyperthyroidism and ophthalmopathy.

Material: peripheral blood mononuclear cells (PBMCs), obtained at new diagnosis, from a patient treated with antithyroid drugs. These receptors originate from a woman aged 35-65 years with Graves disease.

The J gene is TRBJ1-2, the V gene TRBV15, with D maybe TRBD1 (5 bases). This CDR3 region has 14 residues. V was trimmed by 5 bases and J by 2 bases, leaving 12 bases between them. Germline lookup yields CDR1 LNHNV and CDR2 YYDKDF (reference sequence). CDR3 residues: CATSASGGNYGYTF. In DNA form, the CDR3 reads TGTGCCACCAGCGCTTCGGGGGGGAACTATGGCTACACCTTC.

This clonotype has a count of ten or more. The chain is built from TRBV2 and TRBJ2-1, with D tentatively TRBD1 (6 bases). Germline assignment: CDR1 SNHLY and CDR2 FYNNEI. The CDR3 covers 13 residues. V lost 7 bases to trimming and J lost 5 bases, with 12 bases between them. In DNA, the CDR3 is TGTGCCAGCAACAGGGTTATGAACAATGAGCAGTTCTTC. This sequence encodes CASNRVMNNEQFF.

About this clonotype itself: A much larger clone differs from this one at a single base, so this may be a read error. V usage is TRBV11-2 and J usage is TRBJ1-4; 7 nucleotides agree with TRBD1. Per germline, CDR1 SGHAT and CDR2 FQNNGV. The CDR3 contains 18 residues. CDR3 region: CASSIDQGGTGANEKLFF. The CDR3, as DNA: TGTGCCAGCAGCATAGACCAGGGGGGAACAGGGGCTAATGAAAAACTGTTTTTT.

The gene calls are TRBV3-1 and TRBJ1-4; TRBD1 matches at 7 bases. This CDR3 has 15 residues. V gave up 2 bases and J gave up 2 bases; unmatched junction bases: 2. Looked up from germline, CDR1 is LGHDT and CDR2 is YNNKEL (reference sequence). CDR3: CASSQPGQTNEKLFF. CDR3 DNA: TGTGCCAGCAGCCAACCGGGACAGACTAATGAAAAACTGTTTTTT.

The sample holds a few counts of this clonotype. V and J are TRBV5-1 and TRBJ1-5, with D maybe TRBD1 (6 bases). CDR1 and CDR2 from the germline V gene are SGHRS and YFSETQ. The CDR3 extends over 19 amino acids. V was trimmed by 4 bases and J by 2 bases, leaving 25 bases between them. In nucleotides, the CDR3 is TGCGCCAGCAGCCAGCTCCCCCTTGGGGGGGGCGTTGGCAATCAGCCCCAGCATTTT. This gives the protein CASSQLPLGGGVGNQPQHF. Drawing the rest from reference TRBV5-1 and TRBJ1-5, the complete variable domain is KAGVTQTPRYLIKTRGQQVTLSCSPISGHRSVSWYQQTPGQGLQFLFEYFSETQRNKGNFPGRFSGRQFSNSRSEMNVSTLELGDSALYLCASSQLPLGGGVGNQPQHFGDGTRLSIL.

This clonotype has more than one count but fewer than ten. A much more abundant neighbour one base away suggests this may be a read error. The J gene is TRBJ2-2, the V gene TRBV5-1; D tentatively reads TRBD1 or TRBD2 (5 bases each). CDR3 length: 17 amino acids. Looked up from germline, CDR1 is SGHRS and CDR2 is YFSETQ. V lost 0 bases, J lost 4 bases, and 16 bases lay in between. CDR3 region: CASSLGVAARGTGELFF. For the CDR3, the DNA is TGCGCCAGCAGCTTGGGGGTGGCGGCGAGGGGCACCGGGGAGCTGTTTTTT.

This clonotype was picked up a small number of times. The chain combines TRBV30 with TRBJ1-2; the D is unclear. Looked up from germline, CDR1 is GTSNPN and CDR2 is SVGIG (reference sequence). The V gene lost 6 bases and the J gene lost 6 bases, with 14 bases spanning the gap. The CDR3 sequence is 12 residues long. CDR3 loop: CACRDQKNGYTF. The CDR3, as DNA: TGTGCCTGTCGAGATCAAAAAAATGGCTACACCTTC.

The J gene is TRBJ1-2, the V gene TRBV5-6; tentatively, D is TRBD1 (6 bases). Germline-derived CDR1 and CDR2 are SGHDT and YYEEEE. The CDR3 has 15 amino acids. The V and J ends lost 4 bases and 4 bases respectively, with 17 bases between them. This chain's CDR3 is CASSTGHRTTYGYTF. CDR3 DNA: TGTGCCAGCAGCACGGGACATCGGACGACCTATGGCTACACCTTC. Complete variable domain (other parts from reference TRBV5-6 and TRBJ1-2): DAGVTQSPTHLIKTRGQQVTLRCSPKSGHDTVSWYQQALGQGPQFIFQYYEEEERQRGNFPDRFSGHQFPNYSSELNVNALLLGDSALYLCASSTGHRTTYGYTFGSGTRLTVV.

This clonotype was observed many times. The chain uses TRBV28 and TRBJ1-2; D ambiguous. The length of the CDR3 is 11 residues. The ends were cut back, 7 bases at V and 6 bases at J, with 9 bases in the middle. Germline V CDR1 and CDR2: MDHEN, SYDVKM. The CDR3 DNA reads TGTGCCAGCAACTTTCTTCATGGCTACACCTTC. It yields the protein CASNFLHGYTF.

There are many counts of this clonotype. CDR3 sequence: CAWSGEATNEKLFF. CDR3 DNA sequence: TGTGCCTGGAGTGGAGAGGCAACTAATGAAAAACTGTTTTTT. The chain couples TRBV30 to TRBJ1-4, with no clear D. The CDR3 loop spans 14 amino acids. The germline V gene has CDR1 GTSNPN and CDR2 SVGIG (reference sequence). V was pared by 1 base and J by 0 bases, with 6 bases between.

This clonotype was seen only a few times. The genes are TRBV28 and TRBJ2-4; D may be TRBD1 or TRBD2 (5 bases each). Trimming shortened V by 7 bases and J by 0 bases, and 13 bases separated the two germline ends. The length of the CDR3 is 15 residues. Germline assignment: CDR1 MDHEN and CDR2 SYDVKM. The CDR3 region is CASNLAGRAKNIQYF. In nucleotides, the CDR3 is TGTGCCAGCAACTTGGCAGGGAGAGCCAAAAACATTCAGTACTTC. Full variable domain (rest looked up from reference TRBV28 and TRBJ2-4): DVKVTQSSRYLVKRTGEKVFLECVQDMDHENMFWYRQDPGLGLRLIYFSYDVKMKEKGDIPEGYSVSREKKERFSLILESASTNQTSMYLCASNLAGRAKNIQYFGAGTRLSVL.